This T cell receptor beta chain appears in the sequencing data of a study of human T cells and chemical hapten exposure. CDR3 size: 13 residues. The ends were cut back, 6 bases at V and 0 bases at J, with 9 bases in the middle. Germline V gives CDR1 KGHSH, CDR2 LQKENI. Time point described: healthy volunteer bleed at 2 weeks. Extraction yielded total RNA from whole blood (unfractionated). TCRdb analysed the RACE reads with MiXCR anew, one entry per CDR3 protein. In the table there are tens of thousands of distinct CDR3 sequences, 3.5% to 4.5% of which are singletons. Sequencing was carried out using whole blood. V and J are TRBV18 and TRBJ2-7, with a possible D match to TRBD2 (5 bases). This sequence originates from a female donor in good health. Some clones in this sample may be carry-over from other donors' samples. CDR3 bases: TGTGCCAGCTCGGAAAGCGGCTCCTACGAGCAGTACTTC. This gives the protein CASSESGSYEQYF.